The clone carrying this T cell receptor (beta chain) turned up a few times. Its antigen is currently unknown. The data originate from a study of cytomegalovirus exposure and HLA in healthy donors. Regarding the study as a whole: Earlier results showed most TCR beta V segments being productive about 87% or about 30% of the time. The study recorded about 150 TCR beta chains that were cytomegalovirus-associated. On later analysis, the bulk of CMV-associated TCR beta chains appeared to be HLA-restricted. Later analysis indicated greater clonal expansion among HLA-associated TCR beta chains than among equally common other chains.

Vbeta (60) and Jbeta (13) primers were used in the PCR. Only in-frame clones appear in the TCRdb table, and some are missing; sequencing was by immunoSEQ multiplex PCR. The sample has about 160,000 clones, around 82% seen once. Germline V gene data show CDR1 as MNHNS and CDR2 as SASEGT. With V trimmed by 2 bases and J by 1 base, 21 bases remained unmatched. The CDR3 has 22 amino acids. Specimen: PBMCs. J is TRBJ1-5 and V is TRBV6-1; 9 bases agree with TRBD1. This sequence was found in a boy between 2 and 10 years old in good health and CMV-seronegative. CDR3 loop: CASSEPPWGQGALVPSNQPQHF. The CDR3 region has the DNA TGTGCCAGCAGTGAACCCCCCTGGGGACAGGGCGCCCTTGTACCCAGCAATCAGCCCCAGCATTTT.